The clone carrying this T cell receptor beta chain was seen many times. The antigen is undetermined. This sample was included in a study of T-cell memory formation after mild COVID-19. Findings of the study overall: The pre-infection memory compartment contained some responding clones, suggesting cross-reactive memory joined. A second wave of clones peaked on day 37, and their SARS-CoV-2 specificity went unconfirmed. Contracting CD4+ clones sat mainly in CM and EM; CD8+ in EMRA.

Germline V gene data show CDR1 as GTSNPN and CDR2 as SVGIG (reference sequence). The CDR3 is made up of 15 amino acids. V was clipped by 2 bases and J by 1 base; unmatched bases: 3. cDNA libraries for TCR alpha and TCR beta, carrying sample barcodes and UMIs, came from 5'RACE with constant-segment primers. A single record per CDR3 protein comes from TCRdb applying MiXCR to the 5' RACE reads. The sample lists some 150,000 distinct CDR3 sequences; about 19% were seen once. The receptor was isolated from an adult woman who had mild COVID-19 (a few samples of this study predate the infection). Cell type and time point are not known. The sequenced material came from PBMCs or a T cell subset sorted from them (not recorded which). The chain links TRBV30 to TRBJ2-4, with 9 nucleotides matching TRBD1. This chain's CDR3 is CAWSTGGSAKNIQYF. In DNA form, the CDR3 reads TGTGCCTGGAGTACAGGGGGCTCGGCCAAAAACATTCAGTACTTC.